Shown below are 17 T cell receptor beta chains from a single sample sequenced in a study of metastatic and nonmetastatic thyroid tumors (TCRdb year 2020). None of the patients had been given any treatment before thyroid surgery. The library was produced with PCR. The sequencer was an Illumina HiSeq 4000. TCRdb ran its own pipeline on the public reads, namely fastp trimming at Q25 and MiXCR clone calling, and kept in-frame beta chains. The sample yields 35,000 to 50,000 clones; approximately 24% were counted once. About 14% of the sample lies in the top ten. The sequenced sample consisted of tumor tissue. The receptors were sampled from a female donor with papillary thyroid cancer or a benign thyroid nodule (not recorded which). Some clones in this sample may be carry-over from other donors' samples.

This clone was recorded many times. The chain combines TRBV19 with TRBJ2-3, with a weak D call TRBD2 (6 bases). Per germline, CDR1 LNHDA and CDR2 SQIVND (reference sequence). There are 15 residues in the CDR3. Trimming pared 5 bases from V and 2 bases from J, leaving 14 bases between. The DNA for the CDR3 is TGTGCCAGTAGTGTCCGGGACTGGTACACAGATACGCAGTATTTT. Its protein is CASSVRDWYTDTQYF.

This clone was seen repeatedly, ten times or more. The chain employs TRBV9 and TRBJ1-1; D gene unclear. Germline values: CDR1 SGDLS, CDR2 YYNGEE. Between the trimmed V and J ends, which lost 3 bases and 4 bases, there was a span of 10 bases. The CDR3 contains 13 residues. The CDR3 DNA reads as TGTGCCAGCAGCGCCGAGGATGCCACTGAAGCTTTCTTT. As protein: CASSAEDATEAFF.

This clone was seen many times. CDR3 bases: TGTGCCAGCAGCTTAGTGGGCGCTATGACCGGGACCCAGTACTTC. It is translated as CASSLVGAMTGTQYF. This chain links TRBV7-2 with TRBJ2-5; D is unresolved. The CDR3 is 15 amino acids. V lost 1 base to trimming and J lost 7 bases, with 16 bases between them. From germline, CDR1 is SGHTA and CDR2 FQGNSA.

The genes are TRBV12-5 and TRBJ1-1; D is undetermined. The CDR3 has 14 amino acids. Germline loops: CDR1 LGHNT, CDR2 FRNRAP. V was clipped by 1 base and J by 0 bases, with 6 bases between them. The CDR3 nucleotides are TGTGCTAGTGGTTTGGGGGCCGTGAACACTGAAGCTTTCTTT. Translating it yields CASGLGAVNTEAFF.

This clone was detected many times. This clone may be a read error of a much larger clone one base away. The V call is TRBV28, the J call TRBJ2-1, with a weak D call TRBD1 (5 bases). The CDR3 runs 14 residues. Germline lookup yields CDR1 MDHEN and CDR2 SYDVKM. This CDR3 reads CASSLSREYNERFF. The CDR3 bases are TGTGCCAGCAGTTTAAGCAGGGAATACAATGAGCGGTTCTTC.

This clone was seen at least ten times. The CDR3 bases are TGTGCCAGCACCCAGGGGTTTGGTCAGCCCCAGCATTTT. Translation: CASTQGFGQPQHF. The chain couples TRBV7-2 to TRBJ1-5; a weak D match, TRBD1 (6 bases). Germline lookup yields CDR1 SGHTA and CDR2 FQGNSA. The CDR3 loop spans 13 amino acids. V was clipped by 7 bases and J by 6 bases, with 13 bases between them.

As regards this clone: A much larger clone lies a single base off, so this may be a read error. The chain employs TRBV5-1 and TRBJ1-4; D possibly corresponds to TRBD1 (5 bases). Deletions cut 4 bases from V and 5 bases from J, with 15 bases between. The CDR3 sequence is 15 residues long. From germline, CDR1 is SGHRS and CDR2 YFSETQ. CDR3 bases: TGCGCCAGCAGCATTCCGGGACGGAGGAATGAAAAACTGTTTTTT. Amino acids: CASSIPGRRNEKLFF.

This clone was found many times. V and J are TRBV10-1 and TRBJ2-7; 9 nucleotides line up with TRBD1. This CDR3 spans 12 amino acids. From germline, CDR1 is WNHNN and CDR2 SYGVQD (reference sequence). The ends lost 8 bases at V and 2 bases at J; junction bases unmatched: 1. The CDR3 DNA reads TGCGCCAGCGGGGACAGGGCCTACGAGCAGTACTTC. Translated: CASGDRAYEQYF.

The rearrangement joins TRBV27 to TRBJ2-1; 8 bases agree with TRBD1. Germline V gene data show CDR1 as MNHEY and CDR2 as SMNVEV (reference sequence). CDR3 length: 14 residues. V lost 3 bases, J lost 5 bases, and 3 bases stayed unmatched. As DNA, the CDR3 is TGTGCCAGCAGTTTTACAGGGGGGAACAATGAGCAGTTCTTC. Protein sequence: CASSFTGGNNEQFF.

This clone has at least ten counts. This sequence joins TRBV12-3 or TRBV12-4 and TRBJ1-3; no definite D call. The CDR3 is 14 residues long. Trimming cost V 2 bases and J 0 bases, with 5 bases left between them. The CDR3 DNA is TGTGCCAGCAGTTTAATCGGCTCTGGAAACACCATATATTTT. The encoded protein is CASSLIGSGNTIYF.

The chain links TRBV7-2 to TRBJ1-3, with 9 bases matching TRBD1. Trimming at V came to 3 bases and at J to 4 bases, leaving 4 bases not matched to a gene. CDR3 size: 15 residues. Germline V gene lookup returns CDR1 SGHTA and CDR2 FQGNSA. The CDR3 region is CASSFGTGKGNTIYF. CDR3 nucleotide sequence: TGTGCCAGCAGCTTCGGGACAGGGAAAGGAAACACCATATATTTT.

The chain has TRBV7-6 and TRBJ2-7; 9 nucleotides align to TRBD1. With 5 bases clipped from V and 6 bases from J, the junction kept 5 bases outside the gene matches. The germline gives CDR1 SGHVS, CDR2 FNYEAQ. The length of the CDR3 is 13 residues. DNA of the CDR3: TGTGCCAGCAGCCGAAACAGGGGGCGCGAGCAGTACTTC. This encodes CASSRNRGREQYF.

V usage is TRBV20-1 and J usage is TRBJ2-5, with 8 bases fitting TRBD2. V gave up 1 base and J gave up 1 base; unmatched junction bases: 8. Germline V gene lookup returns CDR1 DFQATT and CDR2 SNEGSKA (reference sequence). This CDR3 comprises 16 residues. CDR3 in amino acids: CSARGGLAGFQETQYF. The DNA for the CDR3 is TGCAGTGCTAGAGGGGGTCTAGCGGGTTTCCAAGAGACCCAGTACTTC.

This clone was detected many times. As DNA, the CDR3 is TGCAGTGCCGGGACAGGGGAGCCTGAAGCTTTCTTT. It is translated as CSAGTGEPEAFF. The chain employs TRBV20-1 and TRBJ1-1; 10 positions agree with TRBD1. Germline trimming cut 6 bases from V and 6 bases from J; bases unmatched to any gene: 4. CDR1 is DFQATT and CDR2 is SNEGSKA in the germline V gene (reference sequence). The CDR3 runs to 12 residues.

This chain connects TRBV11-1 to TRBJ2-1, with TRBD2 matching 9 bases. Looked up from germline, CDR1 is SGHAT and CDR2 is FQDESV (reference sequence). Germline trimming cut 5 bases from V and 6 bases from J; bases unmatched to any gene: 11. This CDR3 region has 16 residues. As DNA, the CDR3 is TGTGCCAGCAGCATTAATCTAGCGGGGCTGGGCAATGAGCAGTTCTTC. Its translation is CASSINLAGLGNEQFF.

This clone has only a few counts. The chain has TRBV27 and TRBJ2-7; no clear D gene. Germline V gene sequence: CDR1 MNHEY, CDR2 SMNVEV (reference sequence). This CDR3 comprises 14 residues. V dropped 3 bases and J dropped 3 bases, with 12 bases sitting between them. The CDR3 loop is CASSFLSSGYEQYF. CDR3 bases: TGTGCCAGCAGTTTCTTATCATCTGGCTACGAGCAGTACTTC.

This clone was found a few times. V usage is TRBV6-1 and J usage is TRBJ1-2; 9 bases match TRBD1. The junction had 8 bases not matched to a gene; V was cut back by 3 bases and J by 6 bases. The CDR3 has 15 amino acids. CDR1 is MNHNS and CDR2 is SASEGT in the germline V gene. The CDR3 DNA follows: TGTGCCAGCAGTGAGGGGACAGGGAATCTGGATGGCTACACCTTC. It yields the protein CASSEGTGNLDGYTF.